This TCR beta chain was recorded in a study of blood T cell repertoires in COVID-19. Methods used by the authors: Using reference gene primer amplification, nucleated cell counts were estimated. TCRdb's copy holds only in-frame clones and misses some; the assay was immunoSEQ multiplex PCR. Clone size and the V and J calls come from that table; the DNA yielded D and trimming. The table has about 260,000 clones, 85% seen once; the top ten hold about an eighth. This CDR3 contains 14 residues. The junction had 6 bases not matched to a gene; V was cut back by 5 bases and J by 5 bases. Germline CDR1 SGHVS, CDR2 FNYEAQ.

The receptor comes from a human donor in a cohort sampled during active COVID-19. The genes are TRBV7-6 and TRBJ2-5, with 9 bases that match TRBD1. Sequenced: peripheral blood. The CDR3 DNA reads TGTGCCAGCAGCCTGACAGGGGGAAGCGAGACCCAGTACTTC. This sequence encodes CASSLTGGSETQYF.